Shown below are 13 T cell receptor beta chains from a single sample sequenced in a study. TCRdb independently ran MiXCR on the RT-PCR reads; one entry per CDR3 protein. The sample holds more than 600,000 distinct CDR3 sequences, 12% to 15% seen once. Sequenced input: memory CD4+ T cells from blood. The receptors originated from a female donor in good health, serving as a healthy control.

This clonotype was picked up a small number of times. V gene TRBV15 combines with J gene TRBJ1-1; the match to TRBD1 covers 8 bases. Germline loops: CDR1 LNHNV, CDR2 YYDKDF (reference sequence). This CDR3 is 14 amino acids long. V shed 0 bases, J shed 7 bases, and the junction held 4 bases outside the gene matches. The CDR3 coding sequence is TGTGCCACCAGCAGAGATCAGGGGGCCAGTGAAGCTTTCTTT. Amino acid sequence: CATSRDQGASEAFF.

Worth noting for this clonotype: The CDR3 ends on some other residue instead of the conserved phenylalanine or tryptophan, so this is likely a read error. As DNA, the CDR3 is TGTGCCAGCAGCCCTGGCAATGCAAATGAGCAGTTCATC. Amino acid sequence: CASSPGNANEQFI. The rearrangement joins TRBV7-2 to TRBJ2-1; no clear D. The length of the CDR3 is 13 residues. Germline V gene sequence: CDR1 SGHTA, CDR2 FQGNSA. V lost 5 bases and J lost 7, with 12 bases in between.

The V and J genes are TRBV15 and TRBJ1-1; D possibly corresponds to TRBD1 (5 bases). Germline loops: CDR1 LNHNV, CDR2 YYDKDF (reference sequence). The germline V and J ends were trimmed by 1 base and 1 base, with 7 bases remaining between them. The CDR3 is 14 residues long. The CDR3 is CATSRGTPNTEAFF. The CDR3 nucleotides are TGTGCCACCAGCAGAGGGACACCGAACACTGAAGCTTTCTTT.

This chain uses TRBV6-2 or TRBV6-3 with TRBJ2-2; 9 bases are shared with TRBD2. Unmatched junction bases numbered 4, after V lost 5 bases and J lost 0 bases. The CDR3 is 16 residues long. Germline values: CDR1 MNHEY, CDR2 SVGEGT. CDR3 in amino acids: CASSRRLAANTGELFF. In DNA, the CDR3 is TGTGCCAGCAGTCGCCGACTAGCGGCGAACACCGGGGAGCTGTTTTTT.

This clonotype was counted ten times or more. The J gene is TRBJ1-1, the V gene TRBV15, with no clear D. CDR1 is LNHNV and CDR2 is YYDKDF in the germline V gene (reference sequence). The CDR3 is 11 amino acids. With 3 bases removed from V and 5 bases from J, the gap between germline ends came to 4 bases. For the CDR3, the DNA is TGTGCCACCAGCAGGGTGACTGAAGCTTTCTTT. Protein product: CATSRVTEAFF.

This clonotype was counted at least ten times. The DNA for the CDR3 is TGTGCCAGCAGTCTAACAGCGCCGATAACCTACGAGCAGTACTTC. Translated: CASSLTAPITYEQYF. The V gene is TRBV12-3 or TRBV12-4, the J gene TRBJ2-7, with unresolved D. Trimming removed 5 bases at V and 2 bases at J, with 16 bases between. The CDR3 length is 15 residues.

This clonotype was picked up a small number of times. The chain recombines TRBV5-8 with TRBJ1-1, with D possibly matching TRBD1 (5 bases). CDR3 length: 15 amino acids. Between the trimmed V and J ends, which lost 5 bases and 0 bases, there was a span of 14 bases. Per the germline V gene, CDR1 is SGHTS and CDR2 is YDEGEE. The CDR3 loop is CASRIQGLMNTEAFF. DNA of the CDR3: TGTGCCAGCAGGATCCAGGGCCTTATGAACACTGAAGCTTTCTTT. The full variable domain, in which reference TRBV5-8 and TRBJ1-1 provide the parts outside the CDR3, is EAGVTQSPTHLIKTRGQQATLRCSPISGHTSVYWYQQALGLGLQFLLWYDEGEERNRGNFPPRFSGRQFPNYSSELNVNALELEDSALYLCASRIQGLMNTEAFFGQGTRLTVV.

This clonotype was detected a few times. It may be a read error: a sequence one base away is much more abundant. This chain uses TRBV12-3 or TRBV12-4 with TRBJ2-7, with D possibly being TRBD1 (6 bases). The CDR3 has 14 residues. V lost 7 bases, J lost 5 bases, and 18 bases lay in between. The DNA of the CDR3 is TGTGCCAGCACCTATGACAGGAGGCAAAACGAGCAGTACTTC. The encoded protein is CASTYDRRQNEQYF.

At least ten counts were recorded for this clonotype. V gene TRBV5-1 combines with J gene TRBJ1-1; possible D gene TRBD1, 6 bases. V lost 4 bases and J 4 bases, leaving 17 bases between the germline ends. The CDR3 spans 15 residues. Germline loops: CDR1 SGHRS, CDR2 YFSETQ. In DNA form, the CDR3 reads TGCGCCAGCAGCCAGTTGGGGGGCATTGGCACTGAAGCTTTCTTT. Residues: CASSQLGGIGTEAFF.

Comment on this clonotype: The junction departs from germline at one end; a sequencing error may be responsible. The chain employs TRBV7-3 and TRBJ2-3, with 7 bases aligning to TRBD2. Germline V gene sequence: CDR1 SGHTA, CDR2 FQGTGA. The CDR3 totals 16 residues. In nucleotides, the CDR3 is TGTGCCACCAGCTTAGGGCTAGCGGAAAGCACAGATACGCAGTATTTT. This codes for CATSLGLAESTDTQYF.

The rearrangement links TRBV24-1 to TRBJ2-3; D might be TRBD2 (5 bases). With 7 bases removed from V and 2 bases from J, the gap between germline ends came to 9 bases. The CDR3 covers 13 residues. CDR1 is KGHDR, CDR2 SFDVKD, per germline. The CDR3 nucleotides are TGTGCCACCAGGAGGGAGATCACAGATACGCAGTATTTT. Residues: CATRREITDTQYF.

The chain recombines TRBV30 with TRBJ2-3; D unclear. The germline CDR1 and CDR2 sequences are GTSNPN and SVGIG (reference sequence). V lost 2 bases to trimming and J lost 5 bases, with 8 bases between them. The CDR3 runs 12 residues. This CDR3 reads CAWSPSGDTQYF. CDR3 coding DNA: TGTGCCTGGAGTCCATCGGGAGATACGCAGTATTTT.

V gene TRBV2 combines with J gene TRBJ2-7; TRBD1 aligns across 7 bases. There are 11 residues in the CDR3. Germline trimming cut 11 bases from V and 2 bases from J; bases unmatched to any gene: 3. Germline lookup yields CDR1 SNHLY and CDR2 FYNNEI. CDR3 in amino acids: CAGGQTYEQYF. The CDR3 nucleotides read TGTGCCGGGGGACAGACCTACGAGCAGTACTTC.